The next 2 T cell receptor beta chains were all read from a single sample in a study of blood T cells in healthy people across ages. The use of a sample-barcoded 5' primer and a J-beta primer mix characterized a second PCR of about 7 to 12 cycles. A single record per CDR3 protein comes from TCRdb applying MiXCR to the 5' RACE reads. The repertoire holds approximately 780,000 distinct CDR3 sequences, with 20% to 30% as singletons. These sequences were also reported in another study, on T cells of mothers and their children.

The specimen sequenced was blood. All receptors come from a boy aged 5-17 years in good health.

The rearrangement joins TRBV27 to TRBJ2-5, with 7 bases identical to TRBD2. Gene TRBJ2-7 matches the end of the DNA better, so the J call may be wrong. Per the germline V gene, CDR1 is MNHEY and CDR2 is SMNVEV (reference sequence). The CDR3 totals 15 residues. CDR3 sequence (DNA): TGTGCCAGCAGTTTATTGGGAGGGGATCAGGACGAGCAGTACTTC. It is translated as CASSLLGGDQDEQYF.

V is TRBV9 and J is TRBJ2-7, with D possibly matching TRBD2 (6 bases). Germline V lookup: CDR1 SGDLS, CDR2 YYNGEE. The length of the CDR3 is 16 residues. V was clipped by 3 bases and J by 3 bases, with 19 bases between them. Written as DNA, the CDR3 is TGTGCCAGCAGCGAGGGTGCGGGACGGCTGATCTACGAGCAGTACTTC. Encoded protein: CASSEGAGRLIYEQYF.